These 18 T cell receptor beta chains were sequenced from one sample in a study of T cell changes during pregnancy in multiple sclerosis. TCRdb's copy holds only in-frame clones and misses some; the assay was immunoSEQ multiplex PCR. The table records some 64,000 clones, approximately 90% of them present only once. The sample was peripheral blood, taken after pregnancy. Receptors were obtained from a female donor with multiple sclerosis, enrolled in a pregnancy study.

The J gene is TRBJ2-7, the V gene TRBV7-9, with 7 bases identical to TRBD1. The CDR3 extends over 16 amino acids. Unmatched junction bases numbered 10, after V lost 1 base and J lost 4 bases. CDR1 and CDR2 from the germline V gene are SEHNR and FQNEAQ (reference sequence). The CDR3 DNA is TGTGCCAGCAGCTTAGTCTACGGGACAGAGTTTTACGAGCAGTACTTC. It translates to CASSLVYGTEFYEQYF.

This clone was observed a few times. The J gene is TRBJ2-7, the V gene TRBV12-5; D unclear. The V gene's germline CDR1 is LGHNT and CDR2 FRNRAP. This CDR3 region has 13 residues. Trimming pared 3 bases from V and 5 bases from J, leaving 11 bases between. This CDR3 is CASGFAPPNEQYF. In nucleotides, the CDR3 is TGTGCTAGTGGTTTTGCCCCTCCTAACGAGCAGTACTTC.

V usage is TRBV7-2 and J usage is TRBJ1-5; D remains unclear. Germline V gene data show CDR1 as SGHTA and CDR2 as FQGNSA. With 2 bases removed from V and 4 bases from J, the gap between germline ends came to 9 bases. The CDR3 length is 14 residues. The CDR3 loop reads CASSLWADNQPQHF. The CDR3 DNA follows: TGTGCCAGCAGCTTATGGGCAGATAATCAGCCCCAGCATTTT.

The CDR3 loop is CASSKQSSGRSDTQYF. The CDR3 nucleotides read TGTGCCAGCAGCAAACAGTCTAGCGGGAGGTCAGATACGCAGTATTTT. The gene calls are TRBV7-9 and TRBJ2-3; 11 nucleotides match TRBD2. Germline loops: CDR1 SEHNR, CDR2 FQNEAQ (reference sequence). V shed 5 bases and J 4 bases; nucleotides not matched to a gene: 8. The CDR3 is 16 residues long.

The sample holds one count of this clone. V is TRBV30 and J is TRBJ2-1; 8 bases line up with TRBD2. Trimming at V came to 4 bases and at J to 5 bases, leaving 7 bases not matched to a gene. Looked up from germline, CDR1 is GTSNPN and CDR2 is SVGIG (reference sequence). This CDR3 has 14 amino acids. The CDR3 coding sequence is TGTGCCTGGATCCGGGGGGGCGCACACAATGAGCAGTTCTTC. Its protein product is CAWIRGGAHNEQFF.

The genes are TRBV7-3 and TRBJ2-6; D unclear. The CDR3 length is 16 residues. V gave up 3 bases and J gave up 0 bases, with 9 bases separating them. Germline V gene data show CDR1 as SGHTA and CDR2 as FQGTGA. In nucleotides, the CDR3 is TGTGCCAGCAGCTTGGAAACAGCCTCTGGGGCCAACGTCCTGACTTTC. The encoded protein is CASSLETASGANVLTF.

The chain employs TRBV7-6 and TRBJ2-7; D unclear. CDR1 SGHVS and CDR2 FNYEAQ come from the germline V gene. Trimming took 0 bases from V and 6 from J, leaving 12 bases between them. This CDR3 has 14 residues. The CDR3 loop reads CASSLASGFSEQYF. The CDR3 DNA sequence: TGTGCCAGCAGCTTAGCGTCCGGGTTTTCCGAGCAGTACTTC.

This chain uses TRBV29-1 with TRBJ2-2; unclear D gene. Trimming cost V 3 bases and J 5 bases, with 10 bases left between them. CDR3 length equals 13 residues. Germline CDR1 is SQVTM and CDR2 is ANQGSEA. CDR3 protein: CSVELMITGELFF. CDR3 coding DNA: TGCAGCGTTGAGCTAATGATAACCGGGGAGCTGTTTTTT.

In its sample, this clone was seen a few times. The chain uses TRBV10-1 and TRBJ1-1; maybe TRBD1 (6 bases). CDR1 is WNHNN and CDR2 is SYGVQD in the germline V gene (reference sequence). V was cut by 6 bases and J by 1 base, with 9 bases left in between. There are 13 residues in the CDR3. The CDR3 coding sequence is TGCGCCAGCAGGGCGACAGGGAACACTGAAGCTTTCTTT. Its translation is CASRATGNTEAFF.

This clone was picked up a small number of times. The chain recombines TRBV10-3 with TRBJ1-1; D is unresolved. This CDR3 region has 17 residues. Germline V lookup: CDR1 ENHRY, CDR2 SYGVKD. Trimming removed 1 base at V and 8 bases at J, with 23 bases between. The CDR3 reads CAISEWSPASYSTEAFF. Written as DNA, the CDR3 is TGTGCCATCAGTGAGTGGTCGCCAGCCTCATACAGCACAGAAGCTTTCTTT.

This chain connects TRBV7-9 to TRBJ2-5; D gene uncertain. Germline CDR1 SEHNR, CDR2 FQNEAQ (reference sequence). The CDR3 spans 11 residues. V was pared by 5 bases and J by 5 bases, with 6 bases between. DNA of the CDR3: TGTGCCAGCAGCCCTTCGGAGACCCAGTACTTC. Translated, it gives CASSPSETQYF.

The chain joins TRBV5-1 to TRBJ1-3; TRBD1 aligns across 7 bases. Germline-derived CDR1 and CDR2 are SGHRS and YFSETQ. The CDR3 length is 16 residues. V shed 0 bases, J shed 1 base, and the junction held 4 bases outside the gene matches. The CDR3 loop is CASSLVPGGSGNTIYF. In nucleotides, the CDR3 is TGCGCCAGCAGCTTGGTACCAGGGGGGTCTGGAAACACCATATATTTT.

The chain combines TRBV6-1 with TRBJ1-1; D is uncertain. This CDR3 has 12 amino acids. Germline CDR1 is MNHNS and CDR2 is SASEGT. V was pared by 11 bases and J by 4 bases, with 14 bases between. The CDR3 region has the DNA TGTGCCGGAAGAACGGGAGGCACTGAAGCTTTCTTT. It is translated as CAGRTGGTEAFF.

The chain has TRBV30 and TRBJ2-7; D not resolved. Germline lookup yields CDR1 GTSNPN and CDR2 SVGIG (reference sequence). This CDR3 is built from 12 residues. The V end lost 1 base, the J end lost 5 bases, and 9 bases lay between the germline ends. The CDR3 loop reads CAWSGLTDEQYF. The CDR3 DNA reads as TGTGCCTGGAGTGGTCTTACGGACGAGCAGTACTTC. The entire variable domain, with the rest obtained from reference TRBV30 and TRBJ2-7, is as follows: SQTIHQWPATLVQPVGSPLSLECTVEGTSNPNLYWYRQAAGRGLQLLFYSVGIGQISSEVPQNLSASRPQDRQFILSSKKLLLSDSGFYLCAWSGLTDEQYFGPGTRLTVT.

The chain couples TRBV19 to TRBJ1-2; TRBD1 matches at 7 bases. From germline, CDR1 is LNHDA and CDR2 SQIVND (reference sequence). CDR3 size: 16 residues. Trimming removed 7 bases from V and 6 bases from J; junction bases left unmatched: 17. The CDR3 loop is CASTTTGTLSRDGYTF. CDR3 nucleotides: TGTGCCAGTACAACGACAGGGACCCTAAGTCGGGATGGCTACACCTTC.

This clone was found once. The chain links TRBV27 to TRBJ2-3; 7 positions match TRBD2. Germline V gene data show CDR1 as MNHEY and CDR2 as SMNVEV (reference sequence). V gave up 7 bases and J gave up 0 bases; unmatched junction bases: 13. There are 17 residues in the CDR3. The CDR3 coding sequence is TGTGCCAGCAATTTCGGAATCCTAGCGGCAAGCACAGATACGCAGTATTTT. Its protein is CASNFGILAASTDTQYF.

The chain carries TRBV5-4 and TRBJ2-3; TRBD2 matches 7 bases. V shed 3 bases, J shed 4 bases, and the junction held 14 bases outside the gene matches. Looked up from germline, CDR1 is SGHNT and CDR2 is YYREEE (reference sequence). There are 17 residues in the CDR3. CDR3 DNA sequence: TGTGCCAGCAGCTGGGCCTCCAGGACTAGAAATCCAGATACGCAGTATTTT. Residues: CASSWASRTRNPDTQYF.

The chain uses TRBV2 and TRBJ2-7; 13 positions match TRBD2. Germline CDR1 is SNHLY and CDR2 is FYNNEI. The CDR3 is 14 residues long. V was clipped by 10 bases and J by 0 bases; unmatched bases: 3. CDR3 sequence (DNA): TGTGCCACCCGGACTAGCGGGAGCTCCTACGAGCAGTACTTC. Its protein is CATRTSGSSYEQYF. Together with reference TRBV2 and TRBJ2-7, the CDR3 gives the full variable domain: EPEVTQTPSHQVTQMGQEVILRCVPISNHLYFYWYRQILGQKVEFLVSFYNNEISEKSEIFDDQFSVERPDGSNFTLKIRSTKLEDSAMYFCATRTSGSSYEQYFGPGTRLTVT.